These 17 T cell receptor beta chains were sequenced from one sample in a study of blood T cell repertoires in COVID-19. Only in-frame clones appear in the TCRdb table, and some are missing; sequencing was by immunoSEQ multiplex PCR. The data contain approximately 150,000 clones, about 84% of them singletons. Sequencing was done on a sample of peripheral blood. Receptors originate from a woman aged 45-59 years with acute or convalescent COVID-19.

The chain combines TRBV6-1 with TRBJ2-7; 10 nucleotides match TRBD1. V lost 0 bases, J lost 3 bases, and 8 bases stayed unmatched. The CDR3 length is 17 residues. In germline, CDR1 is MNHNS, CDR2 SASEGT. In nucleotides, the CDR3 is TGTGCCAGCAGTGAAGCGCTACTGGGACAGGGGAACTACGAGCAGTACTTC. It encodes CASSEALLGQGNYEQYF.

This clone was seen a few times. This chain uses TRBV18 with TRBJ2-3; 7 positions agree with TRBD2. The CDR3 is made up of 14 amino acids. Trimming took 6 bases from V and 2 from J; bases not matched to a gene: 5. The germline V gene has CDR1 KGHSH and CDR2 LQKENI. The DNA of the CDR3 is TGTGCCAGCTCCCCCACTAGCGACACAGATACGCAGTATTTT. It translates to CASSPTSDTDTQYF.

This chain connects TRBV25-1 to TRBJ2-1; 9 bases are shared with TRBD1. V shed 4 bases, J shed 7 bases, and the junction held 5 bases outside the gene matches. This CDR3 has 14 residues. CDR1 is MGHDK and CDR2 is SYGVNS in the germline V gene. For the CDR3, the DNA is TGTGCCAGCAGTGCCCACAGGGGGCGGAATGAGCAGTTCTTC. Translation: CASSAHRGRNEQFF.

The chain combines TRBV30 with TRBJ1-1; possible D gene TRBD1, 5 bases. Deletions cut 0 bases from V and 12 bases from J, with 14 bases between. The germline CDR1 and CDR2 sequences are GTSNPN and SVGIG (reference sequence). The CDR3 consists of 12 residues. The CDR3 sequence: CAWSVLDKRPFF. DNA for the CDR3: TGTGCCTGGAGTGTATTGGACAAGCGCCCTTTCTTT. The full variable domain, completed using reference TRBV30 and TRBJ1-1, is SQTIHQWPATLVQPVGSPLSLECTVEGTSNPNLYWYRQAAGRGLQLLFYSVGIGQISSEVPQNLSASRPQDRQFILSSKKLLLSDSGFYLCAWSVLDKRPFFGQGTRLTVV.

The V call is TRBV28, the J call TRBJ1-5, with 7 bases matching TRBD1. Germline trimming cut 5 bases from V and 5 bases from J; bases unmatched to any gene: 3. This CDR3 comprises 13 residues. Germline loops: CDR1 MDHEN, CDR2 SYDVKM. In DNA, the CDR3 is TGTGCCAGCAGTCAGGGGGACTATCAGCCCCAGCATTTT. Translated, it gives CASSQGDYQPQHF. Filled out from reference TRBV28 and TRBJ1-5, the complete variable domain reads DVKVTQSSRYLVKRTGEKVFLECVQDMDHENMFWYRQDPGLGLRLIYFSYDVKMKEKGDIPEGYSVSREKKERFSLILESASTNQTSMYLCASSQGDYQPQHFGDGTRLSIL.

The chain recombines TRBV7-9 with TRBJ1-1; possibly TRBD1 for D (6 bases). CDR3 length equals 16 residues. CDR1 and CDR2 (germline): SEHNR, FQNEAQ (reference sequence). Deletions cut 1 base from V and 5 bases from J, with 17 bases between. The CDR3 nucleotides read TGTGCCAGCAGCTTAGTTCGGGACACCAGATTTACTGAAGCTTTCTTT. Protein: CASSLVRDTRFTEAFF.

V and J are TRBV5-6 and TRBJ1-2, with TRBD1 matching over 7 bases. The CDR3 is made up of 15 amino acids. V lost 4 bases to trimming and J lost 3 bases; unmatched junction nucleotides: 9. In germline, CDR1 is SGHDT, CDR2 YYEEEE. CDR3 region: CASSTKGTGDYGYTF. CDR3 DNA sequence: TGTGCCAGCAGCACGAAAGGCACAGGGGACTATGGCTACACCTTC.

The V gene is TRBV5-1, the J gene TRBJ2-3, with TRBD1 identical over 11 bases. The germline gives CDR1 SGHRS, CDR2 YFSETQ. V trimming: 4 bases; J trimming: 6 bases; junction bases outside the gene matches: 7. The CDR3 extends over 15 amino acids. The CDR3 here is CASSTRTGGADTQYF. As DNA, the CDR3 is TGCGCCAGCAGCACACGGACAGGGGGCGCCGATACGCAGTATTTT.

This clone was recorded at least ten times. The chain joins TRBV3-1 (or the pseudogene TRBV3-2) to TRBJ1-3; 8 bases match TRBD1. Trimming removed 1 base from V and 7 bases from J; junction bases left unmatched: 6. Germline CDR1 LGHDT, CDR2 YNNKEL (reference sequence). The CDR3 totals 15 residues. CDR3 DNA sequence: TGTGCCAGCAGCCAAGTGAGGCAGGGGGCGAACACCATATATTTT. Protein: CASSQVRQGANTIYF.

The V gene is TRBV5-1, the J gene TRBJ1-2; 8 bases line up with TRBD1. This CDR3 region has 17 residues. V lost 4 bases, J lost 3 bases, and 14 bases stayed unmatched. Germline V gene data show CDR1 as SGHRS and CDR2 as YFSETQ. CDR3 DNA sequence: TGCGCCAGCAGCCGACCGGGACAGGCGAATACAGACTATGGCTACACCTTC. Translation gives CASSRPGQANTDYGYTF.

The chain recombines TRBV2 with TRBJ2-2; 10 nucleotides align to TRBD1. Germline V gene sequence: CDR1 SNHLY, CDR2 FYNNEI. CDR3 length equals 15 residues. V gave up 8 bases and J gave up 4 bases; unmatched junction bases: 7. The CDR3 reads CASEDRGRATGELFF. The DNA of the CDR3 is TGTGCCAGCGAAGACAGGGGGCGGGCCACCGGGGAGCTGTTTTTT.

This clone appeared a few times. This chain links TRBV7-2 with TRBJ1-3; D is uncertain. This CDR3 is 15 amino acids long. V shed 1 base and J shed 3 bases, with 10 bases lying between them. In germline, CDR1 is SGHTA, CDR2 FQGNSA. The CDR3: CASSLVSGFGNTIYF. In nucleotides, the CDR3 is TGTGCCAGCAGCTTAGTTTCAGGTTTTGGAAACACCATATATTTT.

The chain uses TRBV10-2 and TRBJ2-3; weak D call: TRBD1 (6 bases). CDR1 is WSHSY, CDR2 SAAADI, per germline. The CDR3 length is 14 residues. Trimming cost V 7 bases and J 4 bases, with 15 bases left between them. This CDR3 is CASKEDRSPDTQYF. DNA of the CDR3: TGCGCCAGCAAGGAGGACAGATCGCCAGATACGCAGTATTTT.

This clone appeared a single time. V usage is TRBV4-2 and J usage is TRBJ2-2; D gene ambiguous. The CDR3 has 13 amino acids. V was trimmed by 6 bases and J by 4 bases, leaving 9 bases between them. CDR1 and CDR2 (germline): LGHNA, YNFKEQ. The CDR3 region is CASSYSSTGELFF. The CDR3, as DNA: TGTGCCAGCAGTTACAGTAGCACCGGGGAGCTGTTTTTT.

The V call is TRBV7-3, the J call TRBJ2-5; maybe TRBD2 (6 bases). With 1 base removed from V and 5 bases from J, the gap between germline ends came to 17 bases. CDR3 size: 16 residues. Germline assignment: CDR1 SGHTA and CDR2 FQGTGA. CDR3 nucleotide sequence: TGTGCCAGCAGCTTAATGGGCGGGGCCGAGGGGGAGACCCAGTACTTC. It yields the protein CASSLMGGAEGETQYF. The full variable domain, in which reference TRBV7-3 and TRBJ2-5 provide the parts outside the CDR3, is GAGVSQTPSNKVTEKGKYVELRCDPISGHTALYWYRQSLGQGPEFLIYFQGTGAADDSGLPNDRFFAVRPEGSVSTLKIQRTERGDSAVYLCASSLMGGAEGETQYFGPGTRLLVL.

The rearrangement uses TRBV30 and TRBJ2-7; 15 bases match TRBD2. The CDR3 is 17 amino acids. V lost 2 bases to trimming and J lost 2 bases; unmatched junction nucleotides: 7. CDR1 and CDR2 (germline): GTSNPN, SVGIG (reference sequence). The CDR3 is CAWSSGTSGGLAYEQYF. CDR3 DNA sequence: TGTGCCTGGAGTTCCGGGACTAGCGGGGGGTTGGCCTACGAGCAGTACTTC.

The V and J genes are TRBV6-5 and TRBJ2-5, with D perhaps matching TRBD2 (7 bases). Germline CDR1 reads MNHEY; CDR2 reads SVGAGI. This CDR3 contains 15 residues. V lost 3 bases to trimming and J lost 7 bases, with 18 bases between them. The CDR3 sequence is CASSYGGAPGVTQYF. The CDR3 DNA is TGTGCCAGCAGTTATGGGGGGGCCCCCGGGGTGACCCAGTACTTC.